This TCR beta chain derives from a study of T cells expressing NK-cell markers (dated by TCRdb to 2020 to 2022). Notes on the research overall: In sorted CD3+CD56+NKG2C+, CD3+CD56+NKG2C- and CD3+CD56-NKG2C+ T-cell subsets from several donors, TCR beta-chain repertoires were profiled. Of the eight sequenced donors, seven were found to be HCMV-seropositive and one was found to be HCMV-seronegative. All eight donors whose samples were sequenced were randomly selected healthy volunteers, three of them men and five women. The libraries were sequenced on Illumina HiSeq 2000/2500, MiSeq or NextSeq, producing 2 x 150 bp reads.

From the cysteine through the phenylalanine, the CDR3 covers 14 amino acids. DNA was not recorded. From a lookup of the germline V gene (reference sequence), CDR1 and CDR2 are SGHKS and YYEKEE. The investigation overall reported the following: Those dominant clonotypes were again the most abundant among CD3+CD56-NKG2C+ cells in four donors, at roughly 25-65%. In six donors, the dominant CD3+CD56+NKG2C+ clonotypes were among the top 10 CD8+ clonotypes and accounted for 1.0-7.0% of CD8+ T cells. Whether the expanded NKG2C-expressing T cell clones were specific for HCMV antigens remained unclear.

Details on this clonotype: Its antigen target is currently unknown.

HCMV-specific IgG was detected in serum with a commercial ELISA kit to determine HCMV serostatus. Peripheral blood mononuclear cells were isolated from blood by Ficoll density gradient centrifugation. The sequencing machine was an Illumina HiSeq 2000. TCR beta cDNA libraries were prepared using 5'RACE template switching, which introduced a universal primer site and unique molecular identifiers. Priming for cDNA synthesis came from the TCR beta constant segment, and two successive PCR amplification steps followed. As for how the authors treated the data: MIGEC handled demultiplexing of the reads and grouping by UMI, while MiTCR was used to assemble and quantify clonotypes. To remove erroneous sequences, TCR cDNA sequences were retained only when supported by two or more reads. The tcR package was used for downstream repertoire analysis, and clonotypes were matched across fractions by CDR3 nucleotide sequence plus V segment. VDJmatch was used to annotate antigen specificity against VDJdb, with one amino acid substitution in CDR3 allowed. The reads, reprocessed by TCRdb, yield one row per CDR3 protein sequence and no DNA. The V and J calls and clone size come from TCRdb's table, not from the authors' own analysis. This sample's table lists roughly 300,000 distinct CDR3 sequences. The ten top clones hold roughly 4.2% of the sample.

Material for sequencing was blood T cells: a sorted CD56 or NKG2C T cell subset, CD4+ or CD8+ T cells, or bulk PBMC T cells (not recorded which). The rearrangement combines TRBV5-5 with TRBJ2-1. This clonotype originated in a woman aged 18 to 75 in good health. CDR3 sequence: CASSLGPNLNEQFF. Reference TRBV5-5 and TRBJ2-1 genes cover what lies past the CDR3, so the full variable domain is DAGVTQSPTHLIKTRGQQVTLRCSPISGHKSVSWYQQVLGQGPQFIFQYYEKEERGRGNFPDRFSARQFPNYSSELNVNALLLGDSALYLCASSLGPNLNEQFFGPGTRLTVL.